The source of this T cell receptor (beta chain) is a study of regulatory T cells in long-lasting Graves disease (TCRdb year 2021). As for the study more broadly: Patients with newly diagnosed Graves' disease had been on antithyroid drugs for under 3 months. Peripheral blood TCR sequencing and RNA sequencing compared persistent Graves' disease patients with newly diagnosed Graves' disease patients. The study was registered as a clinical trial and conducted in China. A total of roughly 33 samples were covered by TCR sequencing, comprising approximately 13 persistent and 20 newly diagnosed Graves' disease patients.

The germline V gene encodes CDR1 MNHEY and CDR2 SMNVEV (reference sequence). The germline ends are 12 bases apart after V is trimmed by 5 bases and J by 4 bases. The CDR3 runs 14 residues from the cysteine to the phenylalanine. This entry keeps only the CDR3 DNA: 42 bases, framed from base 1. Library preparation used multiplex PCR. Sequencer: Illumina HiSeq 4000. CDR3 regions were amplified by Arm-PCR with iRepertoire HTBI primers to construct TCR beta libraries. Gel purification was performed on PCR products prior to sequencing. The authors' analysis ran thus. A total of 62 TRBV and more than twelve TRBJ segments were identified across samples and were used for gene usage analysis of CDR3 amino acid clonotypes. Filtered high-quality paired reads were merged into contigs using COPE and FqMerger. BLAST was used to align contigs to IMGT TRBV, TRBD and TRBJ reference genes, and CDR3 was defined according to IMGT. Highly expanded clones were defined as clonotypes with a frequency above 0.1%. Shannon entropy served as the measure of repertoire diversity, while the Gini coefficient captured V-J evenness. Clonotypes shared by more than one individual were considered public. The public reads were run again by TCRdb, first through fastp at Q25 and then through MiXCR, and only productive beta chains were kept. Duplicate CDR3 protein sequences are folded into a single record with the most common DNA and genes. The V and J calls here are based on TCRdb, not the publication. Here the sample has over 500,000 distinct CDR3 sequences; roughly 15% occur a single time. More than 10% of the sample rests with the top ten.

As to this clonotype: What antigen it recognizes has not been identified. No clone much larger than this one lies a single base away; base qualities are absent.

Study-wide conclusions, independent of this receptor: More public clonotypes were shared among persistent patients (about 2,800) than among newly diagnosed patients (roughly 1,000). As a limitation, the authors acknowledged that the small sample size may reduce accuracy. Persistent Graves' disease patients showed lower TCR Shannon entropy and fewer highly expanded clones than newly diagnosed patients, suggesting clonal expansion. Persistent disease showed preferential use of TRBV28, TRBJ1-2 and TRBJ2-5, whereas newly diagnosed disease favored TRBV20-1 and TRBJ2-1. Sequencing and analysis were restricted to the TCR beta chain. The study examined only peripheral blood because the primary lesion, thyroid tissue, could not be accessed.

The meaning of the sample's time point label: newly diagnosed GD, antithyroid drugs for less than 3 months. For both TCR sequencing and RNA sequencing, RNA was extracted from PBMCs in TRIzol. The diagnosis of Graves' disease was made according to American Thyroid Association guidelines. Patients for the study were recruited at an endocrinology department in Xi'an, China. Each patient gave 7.5 to 10 milliliters of peripheral blood, collected in an EDTA anticoagulant tube. Ficoll Paque Plus density gradient separation was used to isolate PBMCs, and no further T cell sorting was done. An Agilent 2100 Bioanalyzer and agarose gel were used to assess RNA quality, and a NanoDrop 2000 was used to measure RNA concentration. This same sample was also part of a study on T cells in Graves' hyperthyroidism and ophthalmopathy. The second paper states: Stable Graves' hyperthyroidism was defined as the absence of progression to ophthalmopathy over 18 months of follow-up. The hyperthyroidism patients were between 18 and 65 years old and newly diagnosed, with a disease duration of less than 2 months. Exclusion was applied to patients with uncontrolled infections, other autoimmune diseases, pregnancy or lactation. Diagnoses were based on clinical symptoms, serum thyroxine and TRAb, thyroid ultrasound and orbital computed tomography. The TCR CDR3 was subjected to a first round of RT-PCR using the HTBI primer set and the Qiagen OneStep RT-PCR kit. Most expanded thyroid clonotypes (frequency above 0.001) were also found in blood, which suggests that blood repertoires may mirror thyroid immune responses. A model built on a 13 V-J signature distinguished ophthalmopathy from stable hyperthyroidism, reaching roughly 88% sensitivity and 81.08% specificity in cross-validation and 80%/75% in testing. During validation, the model predicted progression to ophthalmopathy a median of about 5.9 months ahead of onset, with roughly 65% sensitivity and 72% to 85% specificity. To identify TCR V-J signatures that set the groups apart, the researchers used a discovery cohort of about a hundred patients, made up of under 45 with Graves' ophthalmopathy and some 55 with stable Graves' hyperthyroidism. An independent validation cohort of some 18 hyperthyroidism patients and some 15 patients who later progressed to ophthalmopathy tested prospective prediction of ophthalmopathy. The 85 to 100 discovery patients were divided at random into training and test sets in a 7:3 ratio. The study also compared thyroid tissue and blood T-cell repertoires from several Graves' hyperthyroidism patients. After blood sampling, hyperthyroidism patients were treated with methimazole at a starting dose of 30 mg daily, and ophthalmopathy patients were treated with high-dose intravenous methylprednisolone. A second multiplex PCR round built the libraries, followed by size selection and purification. Paired-end sequencing of the libraries was performed with 100 bp reads on an Illumina HiSeq2000. SOAPnuke was used to process the raw data, removing reads that contained adapters or uncalled bases, had a mean Phred below 15, or lacked an exact match to the constant primer or identifier. COPE v1.2.5 was used to merge the high-quality paired reads, and each unique nucleotide sequence was defined as a clonotype. Clonotypes were aligned to IMGT TRBV, TRBD and TRBJ reference segments using MiTCR v1.1. Only V-J combinations with frequency above 0.0001, covering about 99% of repertoires, were analysed. A TCS score was defined as the ratio between F50 (clonal expansion) and ExV (chaos), using BLOSUM62-based TCRdist between CDR3 peptides within each V-J. Welch's t-statistics and random forest reduced approximately 520 V-J features to 13, which were used in a naive Bayes classifier (R e1071). No statistical method was used to fix the sample size in advance, and group allocation was not hidden from the investigators. TCR Vbeta CDR3 sequencing of roughly 140 peripheral blood samples (43 ophthalmopathy, about 74 hyperthyroidism and roughly 17 progressor patients) is reported in the paper.

This TCR derives from a man in his late teens or twenties with Graves disease. Donor details come from another sample of the same person, matched by shared clones. The sample consisted of peripheral blood mononuclear cells (PBMCs), taken at new diagnosis, from a patient treated with antithyroid drugs. Here the chain combines TRBV27 and TRBJ1-3; TRBD1 is a possible D gene, resting on 5 matching bases. The CDR3 in this case is CASSGGVSGNTIYF. The DNA sequence is given as TGTGCCAGCAGTGGAGGGGTGTCGGGAAACACCATATATTTT.